Below, 27 T cell receptor beta chains from the same sample are listed, as sequenced in a study of blood T cell repertoires in COVID-19. Some clones are missing from TCRdb's copy, which holds only in-frame ones; the method was immunoSEQ multiplex PCR. The data contain approximately 83,000 clones, approximately 77% of them seen just once; the ten biggest clones take up roughly 10%. The sequenced sample was peripheral blood. These receptors were collected from an elderly woman with acute or convalescent COVID-19.

The rearrangement links TRBV29-1 to TRBJ2-7, with 9 nucleotides matching TRBD1. J lost 4 bases, V lost 4 bases, and 2 bases had no gene match. The V gene's germline CDR1 is SQVTM and CDR2 ANQGSEA. The CDR3 totals 12 residues. CDR3 residues: CSVAGQGYEQYF. DNA for the CDR3: TGCAGCGTTGCGGGACAGGGTTACGAGCAGTACTTC.

The chain is built from TRBV4-1 and TRBJ2-5, with TRBD2 as a possible D gene (6 bases). Germline V gives CDR1 MGHRA, CDR2 YSYEKL. V lost 4 bases to trimming and J lost 4 bases, with 16 bases between them. This CDR3 contains 15 residues. The CDR3 DNA reads as TGCGCCAGCAGCCCCACTTACTGGCGGGGAGAGACCCAGTACTTC. Amino acid sequence: CASSPTYWRGETQYF.

This chain uses TRBV29-1 with TRBJ2-7, with D tentatively TRBD1 (7 bases). The CDR3 has 13 amino acids. Germline assignment: CDR1 SQVTM and CDR2 ANQGSEA. V was shortened by 2 bases and J by 7 bases, with 15 bases between the two germline ends. DNA of the CDR3: TGCAGCGTTGAAAGGACTCAGGGGGGAGAGCAGTACTTC. Translating it yields CSVERTQGGEQYF.

The V and J genes are TRBV11-2 and TRBJ2-1, with 9 bases aligning to TRBD2. Trimming took 5 bases from V and 9 from J; bases not matched to a gene: 8. There are 14 residues in the CDR3. CDR1 is SGHAT and CDR2 is FQNNGV in the germline V gene. The CDR3 is CASSLQRGEVEQFF. The CDR3 DNA reads TGTGCCAGCAGCCTACAGCGGGGGGAAGTTGAGCAGTTCTTC.

This clone came up once. The genes are TRBV18 and TRBJ2-3, with D perhaps matching TRBD2 (5 bases). Trimming took 3 bases from V and 7 from J, leaving 17 bases between them. CDR1 and CDR2 from the germline V gene are KGHSH and LQKENI. CDR3 length: 15 amino acids. The CDR3 here is CASSPGSGTFNTQYF. CDR3 DNA sequence: TGTGCCAGCTCACCGGGCAGCGGAACCTTTAATACGCAGTATTTT.

This clone came up many times. The chain recombines TRBV19 with TRBJ2-5; 9 bases are shared with TRBD1. V trimming: 6 bases; J trimming: 7 bases; junction bases outside the gene matches: 9. The length of the CDR3 is 14 residues. Germline CDR1 and CDR2: LNHDA and SQIVND (reference sequence). CDR3: CASSTGQGWATQYF. DNA for the CDR3: TGTGCCAGTAGCACGGGACAGGGCTGGGCGACCCAGTACTTC.

V and J are TRBV5-6 and TRBJ1-2; 8 bases agree with TRBD1. With V trimmed by 4 bases and J by 2 bases, 7 bases remained unmatched. Germline values: CDR1 SGHDT, CDR2 YYEEEE. The CDR3 spans 15 residues. CDR3 in DNA: TGTGCCAGCAGCCCGTTGGACAGGGACAACTATGGCTACACCTTC. Amino acid sequence: CASSPLDRDNYGYTF.

The genes are TRBV4-2 and TRBJ1-4, with 8 bases fitting TRBD1. Trimming at V came to 1 base and at J to 8 bases, leaving 15 bases not matched to a gene. CDR1 is LGHNA and CDR2 is YNFKEQ in the germline V gene. The CDR3 consists of 18 residues. The CDR3 region has the DNA TGTGCCAGCAGCCAAGGAAACCGGTTGGGGACAGGTCGCGAAAAACTGTTTTTT. Translated: CASSQGNRLGTGREKLFF.

This chain joins TRBV5-1 and TRBJ2-7, with 8 positions matching TRBD1. Losses at the gene ends were 4 bases for V and 5 bases for J; bases not matched to a gene: 8. Germline CDR1 is SGHRS and CDR2 is YFSETQ. The CDR3 spans 14 residues. CDR3 nucleotides: TGCGCCAGCAGCGTACAGGGGGTCCGAAACGAGCAGTACTTC. Encoded protein: CASSVQGVRNEQYF.

This chain joins TRBV4-3 and TRBJ2-1; D might be TRBD2 (7 bases). The CDR3 length is 15 residues. V dropped 3 bases and J dropped 6 bases, with 15 bases sitting between them. From germline, CDR1 is LGHNA and CDR2 YSLEER. As DNA, the CDR3 is TGCGCCAGCAGCCAGGCCCTGGGGGGGGCCAATGAGCAGTTCTTC. Amino acids: CASSQALGGANEQFF.

The gene calls are TRBV7-2 and TRBJ2-5, with 7 bases aligning to TRBD1. This CDR3 spans 14 amino acids. In germline, CDR1 is SGHTA, CDR2 FQGNSA. J was trimmed by 5 bases and V by 3 bases; bases with no gene match: 6. CDR3 amino acids: CASSLNRGAETQYF. Written as DNA, the CDR3 is TGTGCCAGCAGCTTGAACAGGGGTGCGGAGACCCAGTACTTC.

This clone was seen once. This chain connects TRBV4-3 to TRBJ1-6, with D hard to call. Germline V gene lookup returns CDR1 LGHNA and CDR2 YSLEER. Trimming left V 0 bases short and J 11 bases short, with 11 bases between. The CDR3 sequence is 14 residues long. In DNA, the CDR3 is TGCGCCAGCAGCCAAGAAGCCACTGCAACACCCCTCCACTTT. Protein sequence: CASSQEATATPLHF.

This clone has just one count. J is TRBJ2-7 and V is TRBV6-2 or TRBV6-3, with D perhaps matching TRBD1 (6 bases). The germline CDR1 and CDR2 sequences are MNHEY and SVGEGT. This CDR3 has 12 residues. V lost 5 bases and J 7 bases, leaving 12 bases between the germline ends. CDR3 loop: CASSLQGKEQYF. For the CDR3, the DNA is TGTGCCAGCAGTCTCCAGGGGAAAGAGCAGTACTTC.

The genes are TRBV4-2 and TRBJ1-2, with TRBD1 as a possible D gene (5 bases). Germline lookup yields CDR1 LGHNA and CDR2 YNFKEQ. CDR3 size: 15 residues. V was cut by 1 base and J by 3 bases, with 12 bases left in between. As DNA, the CDR3 is TGTGCCAGCAGCCAAGTGGGGGGATTCGACTATGGCTACACCTTC. Protein: CASSQVGGFDYGYTF.

This chain links TRBV5-1 with TRBJ2-3; 7 bases match TRBD1. This CDR3 has 15 amino acids. The germline V gene has CDR1 SGHRS and CDR2 YFSETQ. Trimming removed 9 bases from V and 0 bases from J; junction bases left unmatched: 10. This CDR3 reads CATHPGQTSTDTQYF. CDR3 in DNA: TGCGCCACCCACCCGGGACAGACGAGCACAGATACGCAGTATTTT.

The chain recombines TRBV5-1 with TRBJ2-3; a possible D gene is TRBD1 (5 bases). V lost 10 bases and J lost 0, with 12 bases in between. The CDR3 sequence is 13 residues long. The V gene's germline CDR1 is SGHRS and CDR2 YFSETQ. CDR3: CASTQGSTDTQYF. The CDR3 nucleotides read TGCGCCTCCACCCAGGGAAGCACAGATACGCAGTATTTT.

This clone was counted only a few times. V usage is TRBV28 and J usage is TRBJ1-2; 8 bases agree with TRBD1. Germline-derived CDR1 and CDR2 are MDHEN and SYDVKM. The trim removed 7 bases at V and 6 bases at J, leaving 7 bases unmatched. This CDR3 is 13 amino acids long. CDR3 protein: CASTSEQGDGYTF. Written as DNA, the CDR3 is TGTGCCAGCACTAGCGAACAGGGGGATGGCTACACCTTC.

The chain recombines TRBV4-1 with TRBJ2-1; TRBD2 matches at 7 bases. V was pared by 4 bases and J by 0 bases, with 6 bases of the junction left unmatched. The CDR3 has 16 residues. Germline-derived CDR1 and CDR2 are MGHRA and YSYEKL. CDR3 bases: TGCGCCAGCAGCCGGTTAGCGGGTTACTCCTACAATGAGCAGTTCTTC. Translating it yields CASSRLAGYSYNEQFF.

This clone is medium-sized. The chain recombines TRBV10-3 with TRBJ1-6, with 7 positions matching TRBD1. The V segment lost 8 bases and the J segment 0 bases; nucleotides outside the gene matches: 1. Germline V CDR1 and CDR2: ENHRY, SYGVKD. This CDR3 is 14 amino acids long. The CDR3 bases are TGTGCCATCGGGGACAGCTCCTATAATTCACCCCTCCACTTT. This encodes CAIGDSSYNSPLHF.

V and J are TRBV7-9 and TRBJ2-1; tentatively, D is TRBD2 (5 bases). Trimming cost V 1 base and J 1 base, with 17 bases left between them. This CDR3 is 18 amino acids long. The germline gives CDR1 SEHNR, CDR2 FQNEAQ (reference sequence). The CDR3 DNA reads TGTGCCAGCAGCTTAGGGCTAGTACGTTCGGGGTCCTACAATGAGCAGTTCTTC. Its translation: CASSLGLVRSGSYNEQFF.

The rearrangement links TRBV6-5 to TRBJ1-1; 8 nucleotides agree with TRBD1. The CDR3 is 12 amino acids. Germline CDR1 reads MNHEY; CDR2 reads SVGAGI. The V and J ends lost 5 bases and 5 bases, in that order; junction bases with no gene match: 1. Written as DNA, the CDR3 is TGTGCCAGCAGTACAGGGGGAACTGAAGCTTTCTTT. Amino acids: CASSTGGTEAFF.

The J gene is TRBJ2-1, the V gene TRBV5-8; 8 nucleotides align to TRBD1. Germline V gene data show CDR1 as SGHTS and CDR2 as YDEGEE. V shed 6 bases, J shed 4 bases, and the junction held 9 bases outside the gene matches. This CDR3 spans 15 amino acids. The CDR3 sequence: CASNIRDRFYNEQFF. CDR3 coding DNA: TGTGCCAGCAATATCCGGGACAGGTTTTACAATGAGCAGTTCTTC.

This chain connects TRBV21-1 to TRBJ2-5; the table's D call TRBD2 went unverified against the DNA. TRBV21-1 represents a pseudogene. CDR3 size: 16 residues. The CDR3 is CASSSRPFAARETQYF. In nucleotides, the CDR3 is TGTGCCAGCAGCTCCCGGCCCTTCGCGGCTCGAGAGACCCAGTACTTC.

In its sample, this clone was seen once. The chain uses TRBV6-4 and TRBJ2-7; 8 bases match TRBD2. The V gene's germline CDR1 is MRHNA and CDR2 SNTAGT. The CDR3 has 14 amino acids. V shed 2 bases and J 4 bases; nucleotides not matched to a gene: 4. The CDR3 loop is CASSDPGGPYEQYF. The CDR3 DNA is TGTGCCAGCAGTGACCCGGGGGGGCCTTACGAGCAGTACTTC.

This clone was detected once. The chain combines TRBV3-1 (or the pseudogene TRBV3-2) with TRBJ2-1; TRBD1 matches at 10 bases. V dropped 0 bases and J dropped 15; count of bases not matched to a gene: 35. Germline assignment: CDR1 LGHDT and CDR2 YNNKEL (reference sequence). The CDR3 contains 23 residues. The CDR3 DNA sequence: TGTGCCAGCAGCCAAGATTTGGAGGCCCGGGACAGGGGTCGGCGCCTAGATCTAGCGGCTTTGTTCTTC. Its translation: CASSQDLEARDRGRRLDLAALFF.

The chain has TRBV12-5 and TRBJ1-4, with D hard to call. This CDR3 comprises 12 residues. The germline V gene encodes CDR1 LGHNT and CDR2 FRNRAP. V dropped 3 bases and J dropped 10 bases, with 9 bases sitting between them. CDR3 in amino acids: CASGFNEVKLFF. The CDR3 region has the DNA TGTGCTAGTGGTTTTAATGAGGTAAAACTGTTTTTT.

This clone has just one count. The V and J genes are TRBV9 and TRBJ1-2; D may be TRBD1 (6 bases). The CDR3 covers 15 residues. CDR1 is SGDLS, CDR2 YYNGEE, per germline. The V gene lost 3 bases and the J gene lost 2 bases, with 14 bases spanning the gap. The CDR3 loop reads CASSETGTLNYGYTF. The CDR3 DNA is TGTGCCAGCAGCGAAACCGGGACACTGAACTATGGCTACACCTTC.